This T cell receptor (beta chain) originates from a study of cytomegalovirus exposure and HLA in healthy donors (dated by TCRdb to about 2017). For context, the study as a whole: An earlier analysis of more than 550 of the donors reported 250 to 300 Gb of sequence data and around 120 million unique TCR beta sequences obtained from some 170 million T cells. An early release covering some 640 HLA-typed donors comprised approximately 300 gigabases of sequencing data and around 80 million unique TCR sequences. Of the approximately 400 genotyped donors, about 84% fell in the genetic ancestry cluster associated with self-reported Caucasian donors. The study aimed to test whether signatures of past pathogen exposure could be identified by cataloging public T cell receptors. Using immunosequencing, the study profiled T cell repertoires from 500 to 800 subjects and related those repertoires to cytomegalovirus serostatus. A separate validation cohort of roughly 110 different subjects was used in addition to the roughly 620-subject first cohort. To predict cytomegalovirus infection status, the study combined high-throughput TCR immunosequencing, statistical association of individual TCRs with disease status, and machine learning. A later analysis re-analyzed previously published TCR beta repertoires from 666 donors and added high-resolution HLA genotyping to study TCR occurrence patterns. Rather than drawing on any new phenotypic data, the later analysis identified candidate immune exposures from TCR beta sequences and the way those sequences occurred across donors. An earlier analysis of approximately 580 of the donors used high-throughput TCR beta sequencing to judge whether each TCR beta V gene segment behaved as functional or pseudogenic. Donor age, sex, ethnicity and CMV serostatus were compiled together with the repertoire data. A later genetic analysis used genome-wide SNP genotypes for about 65% of the roughly 700 donors, treating that subset as a discovery cohort. Every repertoire in the discovery cohort had been generated on one and the same sequencing platform. Both class I and class II loci were covered by HLA typing, at four-digit resolution. The number of typed donors differed by locus: about 620-630 for A, B, C, DRB1 and DQB1; approximately 520 for DQA1; about 600 for DPA1; and some 450 for DPB1. Four to six DR-DQ haplotypes were handled as single units for association and clustering, since linkage in the cohort was strong. On average, roughly 250,000 unique TCR beta nucleotide sequences were sequenced per donor among some 430 genotyped donors of the cohort, with 15% to 20% of those sequences being non-productive.

Per the germline V gene (reference sequence), WNHNN is the CDR1 and SYGVQD is the CDR2. Including the terminal cysteine and phenylalanine, the CDR3 comprises 14 residues. Just the 42-base CDR3 DNA is kept, in frame starting at base 1. V is reduced by 4 bases and J by 4 bases, leaving a spacing of 11 bases between them. The cohort consisted of 666 healthy bone marrow donors. All cohort members were sampled while nominally healthy, although unrecorded immune exposures were likely present. The donor tested CMV seronegative, placing the donor among the 350 to 400 seronegative members of the cohort. Every donor gave a peripheral blood sample, and the peripheral blood mononuclear cells from that sample were used for TCR beta sequencing. The Qiagen DNeasy Blood Extraction Kit was used to extract genomic DNA from the blood cell samples. With respect to this clone: Its antigen is currently not known. Base qualities are not recorded, but no much larger clone differs from it by a single base.

What the work shows at the level of the full study, not this receptor alone: A further reported finding was that TCR beta sequences accurately predicted the HLA-A and HLA-B alleles for most subjects in the first cohort. V-gene and J-gene trimming of TCR beta chains was associated with a missense DCLRE1C variant in a later genetic analysis, and the association was replicated in an independent cohort. The study gave a list of under 200 TCR beta chains associated with cytomegalovirus. In a later analysis, the rate of TCR association differed among HLA loci, with DRB1 alleles having the most associated TCRs and HLA-C alleles having the fewest. In a later analysis, 16,951 TCR beta sequences were associated with specific HLA alleles at a false discovery rate of 0.05. The classifier was reported to diagnose cytomegalovirus status with high specificity and sensitivity in both the original cohort and the validation cohort. In a later analysis, several top co-occurrence clusters were reported to appear linked to parvovirus B19, influenza, CMV and Epstein-Barr virus. A later genetic analysis reported fewer N-insertions in productive TCRs among donors in an Asian-associated ancestry cluster than the approximately 700-donor mean. Sequencing depth was assumed to be roughly uniform across donors in the presence/absence analyses, though that assumption may not hold. While some public TCRs were present in many individuals, most TCR sequences turned up only very rarely across donors. Broadly in line with IMGT annotations, most TCR beta V segments showed up in productive rearrangements about 87% or about 30% of the time in an earlier analysis of roughly 590 of the donors. A group of highly shared sequence variants was considered likely to be a technical artifact of the sequencing pipeline. Three of the identified cytomegalovirus-associated TCR beta chains were confirmed in vitro to be specific for cytomegalovirus antigens. When HLA alleles, especially DR and DQ, strongly co-occurred, TCR associations were difficult to assign to individual alleles. Because counts were too low, some 17 rarely observed V segments, including chromosome 9 orphons, were excluded from the earlier analysis of some 540 of the donors. The authors suggested that the approach could potentially be extended to other disease states and immunological phenotypes. Immune exposure information for the cohort was limited to CMV serostatus. Most CMV-associated TCR beta chains appeared to be HLA-restricted in a later analysis, and the HLA associations seemed to be driven largely by CMV exposure. Because HLA typing was missing for some donors at each locus, association tests included only the typed subset. Only TCR beta chains were sequenced in this cohort, and the absence of alpha or paired-chain data limited detectable features. Some IMGT-functional V segments, including TRBV6-2 and TRBV6-3, could not be distinguished by the 87-base-pair reads and were therefore excluded. Compared with equally common non-associated chains, HLA-associated TCR beta chains in a later analysis were more clonally expanded and had lower generation probabilities. Linkage disequilibrium might explain the correlated functional status among segregating V segments, but an unknown experimental factor could not be excluded.

The library was made by the immunoSEQ multiplex PCR assay. For the multiplex PCR, a mixture combining 60 forward primers for TCR Vbeta segments and 13 reverse primers for TCR Jbeta segments was used. The CDR3 region of rearranged TCR beta genes was amplified from genomic DNA by a multiplex PCR assay. Amplified TCR beta libraries were sequenced as 87-base-pair reads on the Illumina HiSeq System. As for how the authors treated the data: In a later analysis, 80 million or so unique TCR beta chains were counted across the approximately 620 repertoires, and some 10 million of these chains were shared by at least two donors. To remove PCR and sequencing errors, raw reads were error-corrected and collapsed into unique sequences using a nearest-neighbor algorithm that merged closely related sequences. Alignment of CDR3 sequences to IMGT reference sequences was used to assign V, D and J gene segments. For a sequence to be retained, a match of at least six nucleotides was required to both a V gene segment and a J gene segment. Rearrangements were called productive when the CDR3 lacked stop codons and stayed in frame with V and J; all others were non-productive. Following IMGT convention, CDR3 was defined as the stretch from the second conserved V-encoded cysteine up to the conserved J-encoded phenylalanine. Sequences without an unambiguous match to a single V gene segment were excluded from the earlier analysis of 500 to 700 of the donors. In an earlier analysis of several hundred of the donors, a V segment was called functional when productive rearrangements were above 56.7%, and segregating when the standard deviation between donors exceeded 5%. A statistical classification framework was developed to diagnose cytomegalovirus status using the catalog of TCR beta chain sequences. In a later analysis, V and J genes were assigned by comparing TCR nucleotide sequences against IMGT/GENE-DB human TR gene sequences. A later analysis assigned CDR3 sequences and most-parsimonious VDJ recombination scenarios with the TCRdist pipeline. In a later analysis, each TCR beta chain was defined by its CDR3 amino acid sequence together with its V-gene family, and reads without a unique V-gene family were excluded. As a way to deal with suspected cross-contamination and a sequencing artifact, a later analysis dropped nearly 600 nucleotide sequences that were highly shared and had low generation probability. In a later analysis, a clonal expansion index was calculated for each public chain from normalized within-repertoire ranks of inferred template counts. A later analysis computed generation probabilities with a VDJ recombination model fitted to out-of-frame rearrangements, and checked the results against IGoR. In a later analysis, hypergeometric tests were used to score TCR-TCR, TCR-HLA and TCR-CMV co-occurrence, with a repertoire-size bias correction applied to TCR pairs. False discovery rates were estimated in a later analysis by permuting HLA or CMV assignments 20 times. A later analysis grouped co-occurring TCRs with DBSCAN, adding TCRdist sequence similarity when clustering within HLA-allele-positive subsets. Repertoires with fewer than 30,000 or more than 120,000 public chains were left out of co-occurrence clustering, as were several repertoires with anomalous nucleotide sharing. TCRdb carries this immuneACCESS record with in-frame sequences only. Its versions omit some clonotypes, under half of them owing to an unresolved V gene in the studies checked, with the rest unexplained. D and trimming were read from the DNA, whereas the V and J calls and clone size are those reported in that table. The sample table lists 140,000 or so clones, roughly 78% of them with a count of one. The ten largest clones take up less than 3% of the sample.

The chain links TRBV10-1 with TRBJ1-3; the D gene cannot be resolved reliably. The sequenced material came from PBMCs. The receptor's source is a female donor in good health and CMV-seronegative. The CDR3: CASSAPERGNTIYF. The sequence in DNA is TGCGCCAGCAGTGCCCCAGAGAGGGGAAACACCATATATTTT.